These 25 T cell receptor beta chains share one sample of origin, sequenced in a study of cytomegalovirus exposure and HLA in healthy donors. The primer mix had 60 Vbeta and 13 Jbeta primers. Only in-frame clones appear in the TCRdb table, and some are missing; sequencing was by immunoSEQ multiplex PCR. The data contain roughly 180,000 clones, about four fifths of them singletons. Sequencing input: PBMCs. These receptors were collected from a woman aged 30 to 39 in good health and CMV-seronegative.

The chain uses TRBV30 and TRBJ1-2; TRBD1 aligns across 8 bases. Germline CDR1 GTSNPN, CDR2 SVGIG (reference sequence). This CDR3 is built from 13 residues. V was clipped by 5 bases and J by 6 bases; unmatched bases: 8. The CDR3: CAWGTGPSNGYTF. The DNA for the CDR3 is TGTGCCTGGGGGACAGGCCCCTCGAATGGCTACACCTTC.

The J gene is TRBJ1-4, the V gene TRBV7-9; a weak D match, TRBD1 (5 bases). V lost 5 bases and J lost 6, with 13 bases in between. There are 14 residues in the CDR3. Germline V lookup: CDR1 SEHNR, CDR2 FQNEAQ (reference sequence). CDR3 DNA sequence: TGTGCCAGCAGCGCTAGGGGAACAGATGAAAAACTGTTTTTT. It codes for CASSARGTDEKLFF.

This clone has only a few counts. Other DNA sequences in the sample encode the same CDR3. The genes are TRBV6-4 and TRBJ2-1; 11 bases align to TRBD2. Losses at the gene ends were 2 bases for V and 6 bases for J; bases not matched to a gene: 3. Germline-derived CDR1 and CDR2 are MRHNA and SNTAGT. CDR3 length equals 15 residues. CDR3 bases: TGTGCCAGCAGTGACAGTAGCGGGGGGGCCAATGAGCAGTTCTTC. Translated, it gives CASSDSSGGANEQFF.

The genes are TRBV10-1 and TRBJ1-4; 8 nucleotides line up with TRBD1. CDR1 is WNHNN, CDR2 SYGVQD, per germline (reference sequence). V gave up 6 bases and J gave up 8 bases; unmatched junction bases: 2. The CDR3 length is 12 residues. The DNA of the CDR3 is TGCGCCAGCAGCCGGACAGGGGAAAAACTGTTTTTT. This encodes CASSRTGEKLFF.

The rearrangement joins TRBV27 to TRBJ2-7, with 8 nucleotides matching TRBD1. The germline gives CDR1 MNHEY, CDR2 SMNVEV (reference sequence). V lost 5 bases and J lost 2; bases outside the gene matches: 8. The CDR3 sequence is 15 residues long. CDR3 DNA sequence: TGTGCCAGCAGTCCCACCGGGACAGGCCCCTACGAGCAGTACTTC. Translating gives CASSPTGTGPYEQYF.

The chain employs TRBV4-2 and TRBJ2-5; a weak D match, TRBD2 (7 bases). In germline, CDR1 is LGHNA, CDR2 YNFKEQ. With 4 bases removed from V and 5 bases from J, the gap between germline ends came to 23 bases. The length of the CDR3 is 17 residues. The CDR3: CASSLGEGGAPGETQYF. The CDR3 DNA reads as TGTGCCAGCAGCCTAGGGGAGGGGGGGGCCCCGGGTGAGACCCAGTACTTC.

The V call is TRBV18, the J call TRBJ1-4; D ambiguous. Trimming shortened V by 2 bases and J by 6 bases, and 22 bases separated the two germline ends. Per the germline V gene, CDR1 is KGHSH and CDR2 is LQKENI. This CDR3 region has 18 residues. In DNA form, the CDR3 reads TGTGCCAGCTCACCAACCTTGGTGAGGGAAGGGAAAGATGAAAAACTGTTTTTT. Protein: CASSPTLVREGKDEKLFF.

The rearrangement uses TRBV6-5 and TRBJ2-5, with 7 bases matching TRBD2. Germline CDR1 and CDR2: MNHEY and SVGAGI. The length of the CDR3 is 15 residues. The ends lost 6 bases at V and 2 bases at J; junction bases unmatched: 9. The CDR3 protein is CASSSGGLGQETQYF. CDR3 coding DNA: TGTGCCAGCAGCTCCGGGGGGTTGGGACAAGAGACCCAGTACTTC.

This rearrangement joins TRBV30 to TRBJ1-5, with 9 nucleotides matching TRBD1. V shed 2 bases and J 5 bases; nucleotides not matched to a gene: 7. Germline lookup yields CDR1 GTSNPN and CDR2 SVGIG (reference sequence). This CDR3 is 15 amino acids long. The CDR3 loop reads CAWSHRDRVYQPQHF. The CDR3 coding sequence is TGTGCCTGGAGTCACAGGGACAGGGTATATCAGCCCCAGCATTTT.

The chain has TRBV7-9 and TRBJ2-2, with 8 nucleotides matching TRBD1. This CDR3 has 14 amino acids. Losses at the gene ends were 10 bases for V and 6 bases for J; bases not matched to a gene: 10. Germline V gives CDR1 SEHNR, CDR2 FQNEAQ (reference sequence). CDR3 amino acids: CATSPGQGAGELFF. The CDR3, as DNA: TGTGCCACCTCCCCCGGACAGGGTGCCGGGGAGCTGTTTTTT.

Only one count was recorded for this clone. The chain carries TRBV5-6 and TRBJ1-4; 8 bases fit TRBD1. The CDR3 length is 17 residues. Germline CDR1 is SGHDT and CDR2 is YYEEEE. J was trimmed by 2 bases and V by 2 bases; bases with no gene match: 8. The CDR3 region has the DNA TGTGCCAGCAGCTTAGACAGGGGTTATCGCACTAATGAAAAACTGTTTTTT. It yields the protein CASSLDRGYRTNEKLFF.

The genes are TRBV19 and TRBJ1-1; D unresolved. Germline lookup yields CDR1 LNHDA and CDR2 SQIVND (reference sequence). The CDR3 totals 13 residues. The V end lost 3 bases, the J end lost 1 base, and 6 bases lay between the germline ends. CDR3 nucleotides: TGTGCCAGTAGTATCGGTCCGAACACTGAAGCTTTCTTT. Translating it yields CASSIGPNTEAFF.

The chain is built from TRBV18 and TRBJ1-2; 7 bases are a match to TRBD1. The germline CDR1 and CDR2 sequences are KGHSH and LQKENI. V shed 2 bases and J 5 bases; nucleotides not matched to a gene: 11. The CDR3 extends over 16 amino acids. The CDR3 DNA reads as TGTGCCAGCTCACCAACCCCGGGACAGAACTCTTATGGCTACACCTTC. This codes for CASSPTPGQNSYGYTF.

The chain carries TRBV5-1 and TRBJ1-1; TRBD1 is a possible D gene (6 bases). Per the germline V gene, CDR1 is SGHRS and CDR2 is YFSETQ. The CDR3 has 15 residues. V dropped 2 bases and J dropped 1 base, with 12 bases sitting between them. DNA of the CDR3: TGCGCCAGCAGCTTAGATGGACAGAGGAACACTGAAGCTTTCTTT. This translates into CASSLDGQRNTEAFF.

This clone appeared a few times. The chain has TRBV5-1 and TRBJ1-1; D is unresolved. The CDR3 totals 15 residues. V lost 7 bases and J 0 bases, leaving 16 bases between the germline ends. CDR1 and CDR2 from the germline V gene are SGHRS and YFSETQ. The CDR3 here is CASCPGQRMNTEAFF. DNA of the CDR3: TGCGCCAGCTGCCCGGGTCAGCGAATGAACACTGAAGCTTTCTTT.

J is TRBJ2-7 and V is TRBV9; D is ambiguous. This CDR3 region has 15 residues. Germline CDR1 is SGDLS and CDR2 is YYNGEE. Trimming shortened V by 4 bases and J by 1 base, and 15 bases separated the two germline ends. The CDR3: CASSPQIDFSYEQYF. In DNA, the CDR3 is TGTGCCAGCAGCCCGCAAATAGATTTTTCCTACGAGCAGTACTTC.

This chain connects TRBV29-1 to TRBJ2-7; a weak D match, TRBD1 (5 bases). Germline CDR1 and CDR2: SQVTM and ANQGSEA. The CDR3 runs to 14 residues. V shed 4 bases and J shed 0 bases, with 13 bases lying between them. CDR3 loop: CSVVTGDYSYEQYF. CDR3 DNA: TGCAGCGTTGTAACAGGAGATTACTCCTACGAGCAGTACTTC.

V and J are TRBV27 and TRBJ2-3; 11 bases fit TRBD2. V lost 5 bases and J lost 1; bases outside the gene matches: 5. The V gene's germline CDR1 is MNHEY and CDR2 SMNVEV (reference sequence). This CDR3 has 16 amino acids. CDR3 protein: CASSVLAGGRTDTQYF. CDR3 in DNA: TGTGCCAGCAGTGTCCTAGCGGGGGGCCGCACAGATACGCAGTATTTT.

The rearrangement joins TRBV7-9 to TRBJ2-7; D is undetermined. Trimming took off 5 bases at V and 0 bases at J, with 11 bases between the two ends. Germline-derived CDR1 and CDR2 are SEHNR and FQNEAQ (reference sequence). The CDR3 consists of 14 residues. Here the CDR3 reads CASSPSWSSYEQYF. The CDR3 coding sequence is TGTGCCAGCAGCCCCTCCTGGAGCTCCTACGAGCAGTACTTC.

V and J are TRBV6-1 and TRBJ1-5, with D unclear. CDR1 and CDR2 (germline): MNHNS, SASEGT. With 4 bases removed from V and 4 bases from J, the gap between germline ends came to 14 bases. The CDR3 is 15 residues long. The CDR3 protein is CASSVGFRENQPQHF. The CDR3 nucleotides are TGTGCCAGCAGTGTCGGGTTTAGAGAGAATCAGCCCCAGCATTTT.

The gene calls are TRBV19 and TRBJ1-1; 9 nucleotides agree with TRBD1. The CDR3 loop spans 18 amino acids. Trimming took 8 bases from V and 0 from J; bases not matched to a gene: 16. Germline V CDR1 and CDR2: LNHDA, SQIVND (reference sequence). CDR3 in amino acids: CASAQPTGQGPMNTEAFF. Written as DNA, the CDR3 is TGTGCCAGTGCCCAACCGACGGGACAGGGCCCCATGAACACTGAAGCTTTCTTT. Full variable domain (missing parts from reference TRBV19 and TRBJ1-1): DGGITQSPKYLFRKEGQNVTLSCEQNLNHDAMYWYRQDPGQGLRLIYYSQIVNDFQKGDIAEGYSVSREKKESFPLTVTSAQKNPTAFYLCASAQPTGQGPMNTEAFFGQGTRLTVV.

The chain combines TRBV28 with TRBJ2-2, with D possibly being TRBD2 (6 bases). Trimming shortened V by 5 bases and J by 3 bases, and 22 bases separated the two germline ends. In germline, CDR1 is MDHEN, CDR2 SYDVKM. The CDR3 runs to 18 residues. The CDR3, as DNA: TGTGCCAGCAGTCCCCCAGTGGGTAGCGGAACTGACACCGGGGAGCTGTTTTTT. Residues: CASSPPVGSGTDTGELFF.

This chain joins TRBV27 and TRBJ1-4; D not certain. Germline assignment: CDR1 MNHEY and CDR2 SMNVEV (reference sequence). Trimming removed 1 base from V and 2 bases from J, with 8 bases in between. The CDR3 is made up of 15 amino acids. In DNA form, the CDR3 reads TGTGCCAGCAGTTTATTTAGGGAGACTAATGAAAAACTGTTTTTT. Translating it yields CASSLFRETNEKLFF.

The genes are TRBV29-1 and TRBJ2-2; D call uncertain. Looked up from germline, CDR1 is SQVTM and CDR2 is ANQGSEA. Trimming pared 3 bases from V and 1 base from J, leaving 15 bases between. CDR3 length: 16 residues. The CDR3 region is CSVEPYRARNTGELFF. The DNA for the CDR3 is TGCAGCGTTGAGCCATACAGAGCTCGGAACACCGGGGAGCTGTTTTTT.

V gene TRBV5-6 combines with J gene TRBJ2-1; 16 bases match TRBD2. There are 16 residues in the CDR3. Germline V gene lookup returns CDR1 SGHDT and CDR2 YYEEEE. Trimming took 4 bases from V and 13 from J; bases not matched to a gene: 11. CDR3 residues: CASSPGGTSGGVRQFF. The DNA for the CDR3 is TGTGCCAGCAGCCCTGGAGGGACTAGCGGGGGGGTGAGACAGTTCTTC.